This T cell receptor beta chain emerged from a study of CD8+CD57+ T cells in acquired aplastic anemia. As for the study in general: Healthy donors gave about 10 million reads on average for CD4+ cells.

TCR beta VDJ and CDR3 profiles were obtained from a genomic DNA template. TCRdb re-derived calls from the reads in MiXCR, one entry per CDR3 protein. This sample has approximately 160,000 distinct CDR3 sequences, with roughly 48% found just once. This clonotype turned up a few times. Its antigen remains unidentified. Just one base apart from a much larger clone, this may be a read error. Germline V gene data show CDR1 as LNHDA and CDR2 as SQIVND (reference sequence). This CDR3 comprises 14 residues. General observations from the study: There were roughly 28 CD8+ CDR3 sequences that occurred in both patients and controls.

This TCR was sampled from a human donor in good health. The chain couples TRBV19 to TRBJ2-2; D is perhaps TRBD1 or TRBD2 (6 bases each). Material for sequencing was sorted CD4+, CD8+, or CD8+CD57+ T cells (not recorded which) from PBMCs. Here the CDR3 reads CAGGGGLNTGGLFF. CDR3 sequence (DNA): TGTGCCGGGGGCGGCGGTCTGAACACCGGGGGGCTGTTTTTT. The variable domain in full, with the rest retrieved from reference TRBV19 and TRBJ2-2, is DGGITQSPKYLFRKEGQNVTLSCEQNLNHDAMYWYRQDPGQGLRLIYYSQIVNDFQKGDIAEGYSVSREKKESFPLTVTSAQKNPTAFYLCAGGGGLNTGGLFFGEGSRLTVL.